This T cell receptor (beta chain) originates from a study of shared clonotypes between healthy human individuals. Study context: Each donor's CD4 naive and CD4 memory cells filled three plates apiece, CD8 naive two, and CD8 memory one.

The authors distributed each subset's genomic DNA evenly over several immunoSEQ plates. Assay used: immunoSEQ multiplex PCR; TCRdb lists only in-frame clones, some missing. The sample lists some 1.5 million clones, roughly 97% occurring once. The study drew all its donors from Caucasian adults living in Nashville, Tennessee. Trimming left V 1 base short and J 0 bases short, with 9 bases between. CDR3 length: 15 amino acids. The germline CDR1 and CDR2 sequences are SGHAT and FQNNGV. Material: naive CD4+ T cells sorted from blood. The subset here: CD45RA+ positively selected. This TCR came from a man under 40 in good health. The chain recombines TRBV11-2 with TRBJ1-1; a weak D match, TRBD1 (6 bases). CDR3 in amino acids: CASSLAGGLNTEAFF. The DNA of the CDR3 is TGTGCCAGCAGCTTAGCCGGGGGGCTGAACACTGAAGCTTTCTTT.